This entry lists 5 T cell receptor beta chains sequenced from one sample in a study of CD8+ T cells in alopecia areata. It was cDNA, reverse transcribed from extracted RNA, that served as the sequencing template. Only in-frame clones appear in the TCRdb table, and some are missing; sequencing was by immunoSEQ multiplex PCR. The repertoire includes over 150,000 clones, roughly 64% of them detected once, and 5.5% to 6% sits in the top ten. Treatment noted: oral pan-JAK inhibitor, 5-10 mg twice daily. The material sequenced was CD4+ T cells sorted from blood, taken at week 24, from a patient treated with tofacitinib. These receptor sequences come from a human donor with alopecia areata.

The chain carries TRBV9 and TRBJ1-2; D uncertain. V lost 4 bases and J 4 bases, leaving 17 bases between the germline ends. The V gene's germline CDR1 is SGDLS and CDR2 YYNGEE. The CDR3 runs to 15 residues. CDR3 nucleotides: TGTGCCAGCAGCCCCTCCCGGGTTGGTAGCTATGGCTACACCTTC. Encoded protein: CASSPSRVGSYGYTF.

The chain joins TRBV2 to TRBJ2-1, with 10 bases aligning to TRBD2. Germline CDR1 is SNHLY and CDR2 is FYNNEI. After removal of 4 bases from V and 5 bases from J, the junction contained 2 bases not matched to a gene. CDR3 length equals 14 residues. CDR3 sequence reads: CASSVLAGDNEQFF. Written as DNA, the CDR3 is TGTGCCAGCAGTGTTCTAGCGGGGGACAATGAGCAGTTCTTC.

This clone was seen a handful of times. The chain links TRBV5-4 to TRBJ1-2, with D maybe TRBD1 (6 bases). Germline CDR1 is SGHNT and CDR2 is YYREEE (reference sequence). This CDR3 is built from 12 residues. Trimming removed 1 base from V and 8 bases from J, with 9 bases in between. The CDR3, as DNA: TGTGCCAGCAGCTTGACAGGGTCCGGCTACACCTTC. This sequence encodes CASSLTGSGYTF.

This chain joins TRBV4-3 and TRBJ1-5; D is perhaps TRBD1 (5 bases). The V gene's germline CDR1 is LGHNA and CDR2 YSLEER. The ends were cut back, 4 bases at V and 2 bases at J, with 6 bases in the middle. This CDR3 contains 13 residues. The CDR3 sequence is CASSLTGNQPQHF. CDR3 DNA sequence: TGCGCCAGCAGCCTGACAGGCAATCAGCCCCAGCATTTT.

This clone was seen just once. J is TRBJ1-1 and V is TRBV5-1, with D unresolved. The length of the CDR3 is 13 residues. Germline V gene data show CDR1 as SGHRS and CDR2 as YFSETQ. V gave up 1 base and J gave up 3 bases, with 7 bases separating them. The CDR3 DNA follows: TGCGCCAGCAGCTTGATTCAGGACACTGAAGCTTTCTTT. Translation: CASSLIQDTEAFF.